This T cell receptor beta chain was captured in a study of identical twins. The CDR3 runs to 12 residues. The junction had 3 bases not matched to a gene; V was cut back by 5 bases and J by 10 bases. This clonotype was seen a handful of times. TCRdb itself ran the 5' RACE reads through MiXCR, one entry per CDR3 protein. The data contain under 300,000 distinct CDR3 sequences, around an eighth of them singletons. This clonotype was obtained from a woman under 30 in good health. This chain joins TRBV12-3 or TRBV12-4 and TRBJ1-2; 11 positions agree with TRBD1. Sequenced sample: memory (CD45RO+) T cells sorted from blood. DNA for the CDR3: TGTGCCAGCAGTGGACAGGGGGCTTTCTACACCTTC. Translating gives CASSGQGAFYTF.